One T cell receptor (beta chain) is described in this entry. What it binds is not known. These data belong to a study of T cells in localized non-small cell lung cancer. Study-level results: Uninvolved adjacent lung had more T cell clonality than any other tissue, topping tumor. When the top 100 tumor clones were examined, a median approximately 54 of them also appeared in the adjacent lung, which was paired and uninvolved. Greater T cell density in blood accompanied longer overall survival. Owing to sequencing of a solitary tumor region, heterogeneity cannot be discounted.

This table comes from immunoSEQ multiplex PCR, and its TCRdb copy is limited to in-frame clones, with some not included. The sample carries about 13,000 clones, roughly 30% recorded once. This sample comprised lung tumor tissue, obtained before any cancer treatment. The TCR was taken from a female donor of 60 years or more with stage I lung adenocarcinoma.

CDR3 DNA sequence: TGTGCCACCAGCAGAGATCGGGTGGGATATAGCAATCAGCCCCAGCATTTT. Translating it yields CATSRDRVGYSNQPQHF. The chain uses TRBV15 and TRBJ1-5; D remains ambiguous. Trimming took 0 bases from V and 0 from J, leaving 12 bases between them. Looked up from germline, CDR1 is LNHNV and CDR2 is YYDKDF (reference sequence). This CDR3 spans 17 amino acids.